This record concerns one T cell receptor (beta chain) sequence. As yet, its antigen is unknown. The data belong to a study of cytomegalovirus exposure and HLA in healthy donors. The CDR3 consists of 15 residues. Losses at the gene ends were 5 bases for V and 4 bases for J; bases not matched to a gene: 8. Germline V CDR1 and CDR2: LNHDA, SQIVND (reference sequence). Both 60 Vbeta primers and 13 Jbeta primers went into the PCR. Sequencing used immunoSEQ multiplex PCR; TCRdb keeps in-frame clones, though not all of them. The table records around 150,000 clones, approximately 73% of them present only once. While unrecorded immune exposures were likely, the donors were nominally healthy when sampled. Study-wide results and limits: Investigators reported fewer than 200 TCR beta chains as tied to cytomegalovirus. One variant, a missense change in DCLRE1C, was linked in a later analysis to TCR beta V- and J-gene trimming. A later analysis found that most CMV-associated TCR beta chains appeared HLA-restricted.

This receptor was taken from a man aged 45-65 years in good health and CMV-seronegative. The chain couples TRBV19 to TRBJ2-5, with 9 bases aligning to TRBD1. Material for sequencing was PBMCs. Here the CDR3 reads CASSLRTGELETQYF. CDR3 bases: TGTGCCAGTAGTCTCCGGACAGGGGAGTTAGAGACCCAGTACTTC.